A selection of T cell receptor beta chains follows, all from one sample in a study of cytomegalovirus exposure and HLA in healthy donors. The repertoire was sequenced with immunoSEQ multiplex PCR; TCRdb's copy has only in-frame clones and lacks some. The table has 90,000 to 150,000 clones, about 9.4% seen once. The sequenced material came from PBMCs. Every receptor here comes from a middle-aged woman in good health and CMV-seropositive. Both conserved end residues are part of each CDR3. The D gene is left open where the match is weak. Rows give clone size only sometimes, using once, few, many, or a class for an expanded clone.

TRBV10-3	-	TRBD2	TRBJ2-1	CASSWAGGYNEQFF	TGTGCCAGTTCATGGGCGGGGGGTTACAATGAGCAGTTCTTC
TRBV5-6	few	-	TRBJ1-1	CASSRGGENTEAFF	TGTGCCAGCAGCCGAGGGGGAGAGAACACTGAAGCTTTCTTT
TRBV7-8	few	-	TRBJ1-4	CASSFKIGAAEINEKLFF	TGTGCCAGCAGCTTCAAAATAGGGGCGGCCGAGATTAATGAAAAACTGTTTTTT
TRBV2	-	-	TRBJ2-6	CASKISSGANVLTF	TGTGCCAGCAAAATTAGCTCTGGGGCCAACGTCCTGACTTTC
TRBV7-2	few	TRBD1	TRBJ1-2	CASSLGTPGQGNYGYTF	TGTGCCAGCAGCTTAGGAACCCCGGGACAGGGTAACTATGGCTACACCTTC
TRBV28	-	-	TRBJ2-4	CASSPRGGGKNIQYF	TGTGCCAGCAGTCCCAGGGGAGGGGGCAAAAACATTCAGTACTTC
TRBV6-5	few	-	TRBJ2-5	CASQRGGGETQYF	TGTGCCAGTCAAAGGGGGGGCGGGGAGACCCAGTACTTC
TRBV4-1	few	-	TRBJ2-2	CASSQEGSLHTGELFF	TGCGCCAGCAGCCAAGAGGGTAGCCTGCACACCGGGGAGCTGTTTTTT
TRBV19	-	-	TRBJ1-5	CASSNSLQPQHF	TGTGCCAGTAGTAACTCACTCCAGCCCCAGCATTTT
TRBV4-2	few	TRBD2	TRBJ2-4	CASSQDRAGGAKNIQYF	TGTGCCAGCAGCCAAGATAGGGCGGGGGGCGCCAAAAACATTCAGTACTTC
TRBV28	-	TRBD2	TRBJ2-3	CASSLAGLAGGLGADTQYF	TGTGCCAGCAGTTTAGCAGGACTAGCGGGGGGCCTAGGGGCAGATACGCAGTATTTT
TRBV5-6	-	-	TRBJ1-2	CASSLDRGLYGGYTF	TGTGCCAGCAGCTTGGACCGGGGACTATATGGCGGCTACACCTTC
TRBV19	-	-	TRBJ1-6	CASSIGPRRGYNSPLHF	TGTGCCAGTAGTATAGGGCCGCGCCGGGGTTATAATTCACCCCTCCACTTT
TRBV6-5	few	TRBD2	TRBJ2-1	CASSSPGTSGTMKQFF	TGTGCCAGCAGTTCCCCTGGGACTAGCGGTACAATGAAGCAGTTCTTC
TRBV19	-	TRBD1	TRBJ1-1	CASRIGTVNTEAFF	TGTGCCAGTAGGATCGGGACAGTGAACACTGAAGCTTTCTTT
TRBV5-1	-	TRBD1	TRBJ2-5	CASSRDRGETQYF	TGCGCCAGCAGCCGGGACAGGGGAGAGACCCAGTACTTC
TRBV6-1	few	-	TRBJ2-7	CASSEVEGAEDEQYF	TGTGCCAGCAGTGAAGTGGAGGGTGCTGAGGACGAGCAGTACTTC
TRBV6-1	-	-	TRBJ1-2	CASSEAGLGDGYTF	TGTGCCAGCAGCGAAGCCGGTTTAGGAGACGGCTACACCTTC
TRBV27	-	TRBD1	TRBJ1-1	CVSRNRGAGTEAFF	TGTGTCAGCCGGAACAGGGGGGCGGGCACTGAAGCTTTCTTT
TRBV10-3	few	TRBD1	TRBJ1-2	CAMGQSSYGYTF	TGTGCCATGGGACAGTCCTCGTATGGCTATACCTTC
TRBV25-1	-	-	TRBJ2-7	CASSDPGQREQYF	TGTGCCAGCAGTGACCCAGGACAGCGCGAGCAGTACTTC
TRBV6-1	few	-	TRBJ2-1	CASSAPGHLIYNEQFF	TGTGCCAGCAGTGCCCCGGGACACCTAATCTACAATGAGCAGTTCTTC
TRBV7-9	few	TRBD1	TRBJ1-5	CASSTDLQGPRPQHF	TGTGCCAGCAGCACTGATTTACAGGGGCCACGGCCCCAGCATTTT
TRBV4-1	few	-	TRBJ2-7	CASSQEGGSYEQYF	TGCGCCAGCAGCCAAGAAGGCGGGTCCTACGAGCAGTACTTC
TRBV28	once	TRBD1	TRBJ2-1	CATRDRGANEQFF	TGTGCCACCCGGGACAGGGGAGCCAATGAGCAGTTCTTC
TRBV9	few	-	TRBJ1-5	CASSVYGAGQPQHF	TGTGCCAGCAGCGTCTACGGCGCGGGTCAGCCCCAGCATTTT
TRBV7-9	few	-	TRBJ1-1	CASSLWLRGTDPEAFF	TGTGCCAGCAGCTTATGGTTGCGGGGTACGGACCCTGAAGCTTTCTTT
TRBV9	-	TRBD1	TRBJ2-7	CASSVHSGQAYEQYF	TGTGCCAGCAGCGTACATTCGGGACAGGCTTACGAGCAGTACTTC
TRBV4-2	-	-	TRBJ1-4	CASSLQGSNEKLFF	TGTGCCAGCAGCTTACAGGGATCTAATGAAAAACTGTTTTTT
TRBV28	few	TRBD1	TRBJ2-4	CASSKRTGTEAKNIQYF	TGTGCCAGCAGTAAGCGGACAGGCACGGAAGCCAAAAACATTCAGTACTTC
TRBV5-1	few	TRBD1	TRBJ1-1	CASSPTGGWNTEAFF	TGCGCCAGCAGCCCGACAGGGGGATGGAACACTGAAGCTTTCTTT
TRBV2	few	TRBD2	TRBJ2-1	CASSATTSGNEQFF	TGTGCCAGCAGTGCCACGACTAGCGGAAATGAGCAGTTCTTC
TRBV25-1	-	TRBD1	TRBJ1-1	CASSASTGSTEAFF	TGTGCCAGCAGTGCATCGACAGGGTCCACTGAAGCTTTCTTT
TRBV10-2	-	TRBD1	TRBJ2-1	CASKGQLSYNEQFF	TGCGCCAGCAAGGGACAGCTCTCCTACAATGAGCAGTTCTTC
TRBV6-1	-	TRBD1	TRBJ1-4	CATVRTGANEKLFF	TGTGCCACCGTCCGGACAGGGGCGAATGAAAAACTGTTTTTT
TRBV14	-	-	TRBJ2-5	CASSHQEQETQYF	TGTGCCAGCAGCCACCAGGAACAAGAGACCCAGTACTTC
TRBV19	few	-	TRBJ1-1	CASSIDDTTAFF	TGTGCCAGTAGTATAGATGACACGACAGCTTTCTTT
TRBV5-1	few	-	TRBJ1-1	CASSLGRQNTEAFF	TGCGCCAGCAGCTTGGGGCGACAGAACACTGAAGCTTTCTTT
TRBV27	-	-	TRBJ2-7	CASGEDYEQYF	TGTGCCAGCGGGGAGGACTACGAGCAGTACTTC